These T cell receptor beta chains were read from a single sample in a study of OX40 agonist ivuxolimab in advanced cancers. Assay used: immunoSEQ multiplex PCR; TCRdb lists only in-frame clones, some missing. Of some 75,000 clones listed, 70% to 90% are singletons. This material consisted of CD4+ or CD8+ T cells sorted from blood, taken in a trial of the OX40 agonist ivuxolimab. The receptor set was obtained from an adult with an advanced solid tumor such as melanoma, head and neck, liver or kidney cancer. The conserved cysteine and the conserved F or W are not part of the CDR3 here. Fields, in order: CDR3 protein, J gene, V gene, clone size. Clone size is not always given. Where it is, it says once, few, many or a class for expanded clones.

AISSERSGNTIY TRBJ1-3 TRBV10-3 -
ASSLSKDRTGELF TRBJ2-2 TRBV7-9 -
ASSRVVNQPQH TRBJ1-5 TRBV6-5 -
ASSLAEGSAGLQF TRBJ2-1 TRBV7-9 -
ASSIPGGDLATEAF TRBJ1-1 TRBV7-9 -
ASSPTGNTEAF TRBJ1-1 TRBV7-3 few
ASSRTSGANEDTQY TRBJ2-3 TRBV5-5 -
ASSPDLDTQY TRBJ2-3 TRBV19 -
ASSELGGSSYNEQF TRBJ2-1 TRBV6-1 -
ASSSNSGGTEAF TRBJ1-1 TRBV7-2 -
ASRRTGGKETQY TRBJ2-5 TRBV19 -
ASSEHMTSGYT TRBJ1-2 TRBV6-1 -
ASTPLNNYGYT TRBJ1-2 TRBV5-1 -
ASSPGWTEAF TRBJ1-1 TRBV7-2 -
ASSSSVGDTIY TRBJ1-3 TRBV5-1 -
AIRGTGGGVAYNEQF TRBJ2-1 TRBV10-3 -
ASSLEAGGSYEQY TRBJ2-7 TRBV7-8 -
ASSPPY TRBJ2-5 TRBV6-1 -
ASSHGQANEKLF TRBJ1-4 TRBV5-4 -
ASSEDRQETQY TRBJ2-5 TRBV2 once
AWAESYEQY TRBJ2-7 TRBV30 -
ASSLSLGGGNTGELF TRBJ2-2 TRBV7-3 -
ASSTAGQNNEQF TRBJ2-1 TRBV19 -
ASSFMRTGAGTEAF TRBJ1-1 TRBV2 -
ASSPGFRSDQPQH TRBJ1-5 TRBV11-2 -
ASSLIGGSADTQY TRBJ2-3 TRBV7-3 few
ASSGTGASTDTQY TRBJ2-3 TRBV9 -
ASSRGGSGANVLT TRBJ2-6 TRBV7-3 once
ASSSAGGAAGELF TRBJ2-2 TRBV5-1 -
ASSLSGQGTDTQY TRBJ2-3 TRBV5-1 -
ASSQLWSGTDTQY TRBJ2-3 TRBV7-2 -
AWGVGAGELF TRBJ2-2 TRBV30 -
ASSLRRDATYGYT TRBJ1-2 TRBV27 -
AISEYVDTQY TRBJ2-3 TRBV10-3 -
AISFSRGDTEAF TRBJ1-1 TRBV10-3 -
ASSLEAGVHQPQH TRBJ1-5 TRBV7-2 -
ASSHPGATRDTQY TRBJ2-3 TRBV4-3 -
ASSMGTGMNTEAF TRBJ1-1 TRBV19 -
ASSQDGGPMNYGYT TRBJ1-2 TRBV4-3 -
ASSLSGNTEAF TRBJ1-1 TRBV7-7 few
ASSVVQQGLTDTQY TRBJ2-3 TRBV9 -
ASSVDGVGRGGYT TRBJ1-2 TRBV9 -
ASRGLAGTYEQY TRBJ2-7 TRBV6-5 -
ASSKGGYNEQF TRBJ2-1 TRBV6-1 -
ASSEVLLTGELF TRBJ2-2 TRBV10-1 -
ASSQEGGRPDSPLH TRBJ1-6 TRBV4-2 -
ASSPSGGNTEAF TRBJ1-1 TRBV7-2 -
ASSGPKAHNEQF TRBJ2-1 TRBV6-1 -
ASSPRVGSNTEAF TRBJ1-1 TRBV5-6 -
ASSPDAGREKLF TRBJ1-4 TRBV9 -